These 22 T cell receptor beta chains share one sample of origin, sequenced in a study of cytomegalovirus exposure and HLA in healthy donors. The table came from immunoSEQ multiplex PCR; TCRdb's copy has only in-frame clones and leaves some out. The sample consists of about 130,000 clones, 85% to 90% of them appearing once. Sample: PBMCs. These receptors were obtained from a woman aged 18-30 years in good health and CMV-seronegative.

The chain is built from TRBV13 and TRBJ2-5, with no clear D. The CDR3 has 12 residues. Per the germline V gene, CDR1 is PRHDT and CDR2 is FYEKMQ (reference sequence). The V end lost 8 bases, the J end lost 3 bases, and 10 bases lay between the germline ends. The CDR3, as DNA: TGTGCCAGCCGAGGCGCGGAAGAGACCCAGTACTTC. This sequence encodes CASRGAEETQYF.

The V call is TRBV25-1, the J call TRBJ1-5; 11 nucleotides line up with TRBD1. The germline CDR1 and CDR2 sequences are MGHDK and SYGVNS. V trimming: 4 bases; J trimming: 5 bases; junction bases outside the gene matches: 4. The CDR3 is 15 amino acids. CDR3 sequence reads: CASSAEGQGDQPQHF. CDR3 in DNA: TGTGCCAGCAGTGCAGAGGGACAGGGGGATCAGCCCCAGCATTTT.

The rearrangement joins TRBV5-6 to TRBJ1-2, with D maybe TRBD1 (6 bases). Trimming shortened V by 2 bases and J by 3 bases, and 11 bases separated the two germline ends. The germline V gene encodes CDR1 SGHDT and CDR2 YYEEEE. The CDR3 runs 14 residues. CDR3 residues: CASSFYDRHYGYTF. The CDR3 DNA is TGTGCCAGCAGCTTCTATGACAGGCACTATGGCTACACCTTC.

The rearrangement links TRBV5-1 to TRBJ1-5, with 10 nucleotides matching TRBD1. This CDR3 contains 15 residues. V was pared by 7 bases and J by 4 bases, with 8 bases of the junction left unmatched. The V gene's germline CDR1 is SGHRS and CDR2 YFSETQ. In nucleotides, the CDR3 is TGCGCCAGCGGGGAAGGGACAGGGGATAATCAGCCCCAGCATTTT. Protein: CASGEGTGDNQPQHF.

This chain connects TRBV19 to TRBJ1-1; 7 nucleotides line up with TRBD1. Per germline, CDR1 LNHDA and CDR2 SQIVND (reference sequence). This CDR3 is built from 14 residues. The V segment lost 4 bases and the J segment 7 bases; nucleotides outside the gene matches: 9. The CDR3 protein is CASSRTGSAGEAFF. DNA of the CDR3: TGTGCCAGTAGTAGGACAGGCTCCGCCGGTGAAGCTTTCTTT.

V and J are TRBV5-4 and TRBJ2-2; D not certain. The ends were cut back, 0 bases at V and 7 bases at J, with 4 bases in the middle. The CDR3 length is 12 residues. Germline CDR1 SGHNT, CDR2 YYREEE (reference sequence). The CDR3 loop reads CASSLAFGELFF. The CDR3 nucleotides read TGTGCCAGCAGCTTGGCCTTCGGGGAGCTGTTTTTT.

The chain carries TRBV6-6 and TRBJ2-7, with D maybe TRBD1 (6 bases). Germline CDR1 reads MNHNY; CDR2 reads SVGAGI (reference sequence). The CDR3 extends over 14 amino acids. V was trimmed by 6 bases and J by 3 bases, leaving 15 bases between them. The CDR3, as DNA: TGTGCCAGCAGCAGAGGGGACACCGACTACGAGCAGTACTTC. This translates into CASSRGDTDYEQYF.

V gene TRBV27 combines with J gene TRBJ1-4; 7 nucleotides match TRBD1. The germline gives CDR1 MNHEY, CDR2 SMNVEV (reference sequence). The CDR3 has 14 amino acids. V lost 6 bases and J lost 0; bases outside the gene matches: 1. CDR3 sequence: CASRGTATNEKLFF. The DNA for the CDR3 is TGTGCCAGCAGGGGGACAGCAACTAATGAAAAACTGTTTTTT.

This sequence joins TRBV19 and TRBJ1-1; D is possibly TRBD1 (5 bases). Germline CDR1 and CDR2: LNHDA and SQIVND (reference sequence). The CDR3 spans 16 residues. The ends were cut back, 0 bases at V and 4 bases at J, with 15 bases in the middle. The CDR3 here is CASSIERQSPTTEAFF. Here the CDR3 DNA reads TGTGCCAGTAGTATAGAGAGACAGTCTCCCACCACTGAAGCTTTCTTT.

This clone was seen a single time. The gene calls are TRBV10-2 and TRBJ2-7, with 11 bases identical to TRBD1. The CDR3 length is 13 residues. Per the germline V gene, CDR1 is WSHSY and CDR2 is SAAADI. The V segment lost 6 bases and the J segment 6 bases; nucleotides outside the gene matches: 4. The CDR3 region has the DNA TGCGCCAGCAGGGGGACAGGGGGGGCCGAGCAGTACTTC. Translating it yields CASRGTGGAEQYF.

With respect to this clone: Without the conserved terminal phenylalanine or tryptophan, this CDR3 likely stems from a read error. No DNA is shown, since the ends of the CDR3 on it are uncertain; the CDR3 is the one TCRdb lists. The rearrangement joins TRBV7-3 to TRBJ2-7; the DNA was not used to check the table's D call, TRBD2. Germline V lookup: CDR1 SGHTA, CDR2 FQGTGA. Inclusive of both ends, the CDR3 amounts to 9 amino acids. The CDR3 loop is CASSPGLVL.

The CDR3 DNA reads TGTGCCAGCGGGGACAGGGGTATTTCACCCCTCCACTTT. Its protein is CASGDRGISPLHF. The chain joins TRBV19 to TRBJ1-6; TRBD1 aligns across 10 bases. The CDR3 sequence is 13 residues long. The germline V gene has CDR1 LNHDA and CDR2 SQIVND (reference sequence). Trimming took 9 bases from V and 9 from J; bases not matched to a gene: 5.

This rearrangement joins TRBV2 to TRBJ1-6; 10 nucleotides line up with TRBD1. CDR1 and CDR2 (germline): SNHLY, FYNNEI. The CDR3 has 13 residues. The ends lost 6 bases at V and 10 bases at J; junction bases unmatched: 3. CDR3 DNA: TGTGCCAGCAGGCGGGACAGGGGCTCACCCCTCCACTTT. Translation gives CASRRDRGSPLHF.

The CDR3 nucleotides are TGTGCCAGTAGTACCTTCGCAGGGAGCAATCAGCCCCAGCATTTT. Protein product: CASSTFAGSNQPQHF. The chain is built from TRBV19 and TRBJ1-5, with D possibly matching TRBD1 (5 bases). The CDR3 is made up of 15 amino acids. V was cut by 4 bases and J by 1 base, with 11 bases left in between. Germline lookup yields CDR1 LNHDA and CDR2 SQIVND (reference sequence). Full variable domain (missing parts from reference TRBV19 and TRBJ1-5): DGGITQSPKYLFRKEGQNVTLSCEQNLNHDAMYWYRQDPGQGLRLIYYSQIVNDFQKGDIAEGYSVSREKKESFPLTVTSAQKNPTAFYLCASSTFAGSNQPQHFGDGTRLSIL.

The chain uses TRBV5-4 and TRBJ1-1; D is uncertain. The V end was cut by 0 bases, the J end by 11 bases, with 8 bases between. The CDR3 length is 11 residues. The V gene's germline CDR1 is SGHNT and CDR2 YYREEE (reference sequence). The CDR3 coding sequence is TGTGCCAGCAGCTTGGGGCTCGTGGCTTTCTTT. Its protein is CASSLGLVAFF.

This chain uses TRBV5-1 with TRBJ1-3; D is possibly TRBD1 (6 bases). The CDR3 covers 16 residues. The ends were cut back, 4 bases at V and 0 bases at J, with 14 bases in the middle. Germline CDR1 is SGHRS and CDR2 is YFSETQ. For the CDR3, the DNA is TGCGCCAGCAGCCCCCACACGGACAGCTCTGGAAACACCATATATTTT. Protein product: CASSPHTDSSGNTIYF. The variable domain in full, completed from reference TRBV5-1 and TRBJ1-3, reads KAGVTQTPRYLIKTRGQQVTLSCSPISGHRSVSWYQQTPGQGLQFLFEYFSETQRNKGNFPGRFSGRQFSNSRSEMNVSTLELGDSALYLCASSPHTDSSGNTIYFGEGSWLTVV.

V usage is TRBV29-1 and J usage is TRBJ1-6, with 7 bases that match TRBD1. CDR3 length: 15 amino acids. Trimming took 4 bases from V and 7 from J; bases not matched to a gene: 10. Germline values: CDR1 SQVTM, CDR2 ANQGSEA. The chain's CDR3 is CSVAAGGDGNSPLHF. Written as DNA, the CDR3 is TGCAGCGTTGCGGCAGGGGGAGATGGGAATTCACCCCTCCACTTT.

V and J are TRBV7-8 and TRBJ2-1; tentative D call: TRBD2 (6 bases). The CDR3 length is 13 residues. Trimming cost V 8 bases and J 8 bases, with 16 bases left between them. Germline V gene data show CDR1 as SGHVS and CDR2 as FQNEAQ. The CDR3 sequence: CASGFGGGDEQFF. The CDR3 bases are TGTGCCAGCGGTTTCGGCGGAGGGGATGAGCAGTTCTTC.

The genes are TRBV7-2 and TRBJ2-1; tentative D call: TRBD1 (5 bases). Germline V CDR1 and CDR2: SGHTA, FQGNSA. The CDR3 loop spans 15 amino acids. V was trimmed by 1 base and J by 6 bases, leaving 13 bases between them. The CDR3 sequence is CASSLVHQGVNEQFF. CDR3 nucleotides: TGTGCCAGCAGCTTAGTCCATCAAGGGGTCAATGAGCAGTTCTTC.

The chain carries TRBV7-8 and TRBJ2-7; TRBD1 matches at 7 bases. This CDR3 has 15 amino acids. V lost 1 base, J lost 5 bases, and 8 bases stayed unmatched. The germline V gene encodes CDR1 SGHVS and CDR2 FQNEAQ. The CDR3 DNA reads as TGTGCCAGCAGCTTAGATTGGGGACAGCCTAACGAGCAGTACTTC. Translating gives CASSLDWGQPNEQYF. Full variable domain (remainder filled in from reference TRBV7-8 and TRBJ2-7): GAGVSQSPRYKVAKRGQDVALRCDPISGHVSLFWYQQALGQGPEFLTYFQNEAQLDKSGLPSDRFFAERPEGSVSTLKIQRTQQEDSAVYLCASSLDWGQPNEQYFGPGTRLTVT.

This chain connects TRBV18 to TRBJ1-6; no definite D call. This CDR3 has 18 amino acids. Germline CDR1 is KGHSH and CDR2 is LQKENI. V gave up 1 base and J gave up 2 bases, with 15 bases separating them. The CDR3 DNA is TGTGCCAGCTCACCACTGACCCTCACGGGGACCTATAATTCACCCCTCCACTTT. This gives the protein CASSPLTLTGTYNSPLHF.

The rearrangement joins TRBV7-2 to TRBJ1-5; 7 bases align to TRBD1. Germline lookup yields CDR1 SGHTA and CDR2 FQGNSA. The CDR3 sequence is 15 residues long. After removal of 5 bases from V and 1 base from J, the junction contained 5 bases not matched to a gene. This chain's CDR3 is CASSNRGASNQPQHF. The CDR3 bases are TGTGCCAGCAGCAACAGGGGAGCGAGCAATCAGCCCCAGCATTTT. The variable domain in full, with the rest retrieved from reference TRBV7-2 and TRBJ1-5, is GAGVSQSPSNKVTEKGKDVELRCDPISGHTALYWYRQSLGQGLEFLIYFQGNSAPDKSGLPSDRFSAERTGGSVSTLTIQRTQQEDSAVYLCASSNRGASNQPQHFGDGTRLSIL.